The rows below give T cell receptor beta chains drawn from one sample of a study of blood T cell repertoires in COVID-19. Libraries were prepared by immunoSEQ multiplex PCR; TCRdb keeps only in-frame clonotypes and omits some of them. The data show approximately 230,000 clones, 86% seen once. The source material was peripheral blood. These receptors were obtained from a man aged 25-45 years who had recovered from COVID-19. The CDR3 runs from the conserved cysteine through the conserved F or W. D genes are given only for firm matches. For some rows the clone size is stated as once, few or many, or as a class when expanded; others skip it.

TGCGCCAGCAGCTTGGTCCAGGGCCGCTGGGGCTATGGCTACACCTTC	CASSLVQGRWGYGYTF	TRBV5-1	TRBJ1-2	NA	NA
TGTGCCAGCAGCTTGGGTTTCAGGGGCAAGTTTAACGACGAGCAGTACTTC	CASSLGFRGKFNDEQYF	TRBV7-2	TRBJ2-7	once	NA
TGTGCCAGTAGCATCACCGGGACAGGGGCAACTAATTCACCCCTCCACTTT	CASSITGTGATNSPLHF	TRBV19	TRBJ1-6	few	TRBD1
TGTGCCAGCACCCTCGAGGGCTTGAGAAACACCATATATTTT	CASTLEGLRNTIYF	TRBV27	TRBJ1-3	NA	NA
TGTGCCAGCAGCCGGGGACAGGGGGGTGAAAAACTGTTTTTT	CASSRGQGGEKLFF	TRBV6-5	TRBJ1-4	NA	TRBD1
TGTGCCAGCAGCAACCCGGGACTAGCCACAGATACGCAGTATTTT	CASSNPGLATDTQYF	TRBV5-4	TRBJ2-3	NA	TRBD2
TGTGCCAGCAGCCAAGACCCCGCGGGGGGGCTCAGCGGGGAGCTGTTTTTT	CASSQDPAGGLSGELFF	TRBV4-2	TRBJ2-2	NA	TRBD2
TGTGCCAGCAGTTACTCGGACAGCTCCTACGAGCAGTACTTC	CASSYSDSSYEQYF	TRBV6-5	TRBJ2-7	NA	NA
TGTGCCAGCAGTTTCGACAGGGACACAGATACGCAGTATTTT	CASSFDRDTDTQYF	TRBV25-1	TRBJ2-3	NA	TRBD1
TGCGCCAGCAGCCTCGAATTGACGAGGCAAGAGACCCAGTACTTC	CASSLELTRQETQYF	TRBV4-1	TRBJ2-5	NA	NA
TGTGCCAGCAGCTTGGAGAACAGGGTGCGAGCTTTCTTT	CASSLENRVRAFF	TRBV5-6	TRBJ1-1	NA	NA
TGTGCCAGCAGTGAACACAGCGAGGGTAATTCACCCCTCCACTTT	CASSEHSEGNSPLHF	TRBV25-1	TRBJ1-6	NA	NA
TGTGCCAGCAGTTTTTCACTTTACGAGCAGTACTTC	CASSFSLYEQYF	TRBV6-5	TRBJ2-7	once	NA
TGTGCGCGGGACAGGGGGCCTTCGGCGCGTAATTCACCCCTCCACTTT	CARDRGPSARNSPLHF	TRBV30	TRBJ1-6	NA	TRBD1
TGTGCCAGTAATTTTGGGACAGCAGAATATGGCTACACCTTC	CASNFGTAEYGYTF	TRBV19	TRBJ1-2	NA	TRBD1
TGTGCCAGCAGTATGGCAGCTGACTCTGAAGCTTTCTTT	CASSMAADSEAFF	TRBV12-3/TRBV12-4	TRBJ1-1	NA	NA
TGTGCCTGGAGGGGGAGCTCCTACAATGAGCAGTTCTTC	CAWRGSSYNEQFF	TRBV30	TRBJ2-1	NA	NA
TGTGCCAGCAGTCGAGCGGGGATCCCAGATACGCAGTATTTT	CASSRAGIPDTQYF	TRBV27	TRBJ2-3	NA	TRBD2
TGTGCCAGCAGCTCTCGCGGGGGGACAGGGGTTACTGAAGCTTTCTTT	CASSSRGGTGVTEAFF	TRBV11-2	TRBJ1-1	once	TRBD1
TGTGCCAGCAGCTTCTCGGGGATCAGCGGGGAGCAGTTCTTC	CASSFSGISGEQFF	TRBV7-2	TRBJ2-1	NA	NA
TGTGCCAGCAGTCCCGGGACAGGAAGAATTAACTATGGCTACACCTTC	CASSPGTGRINYGYTF	TRBV28	TRBJ1-2	NA	TRBD1
TGTGCCAGCAGTGAGCAGGGCCACTACGAGCAGTACTTC	CASSEQGHYEQYF	TRBV2	TRBJ2-7	NA	NA
TGTGCCAGCAGTTACGTCGGTAGCGGGGGATGGCTTGAGACCCAGTACTTC	CASSYVGSGGWLETQYF	TRBV6-2/TRBV6-3	TRBJ2-5	NA	TRBD2
TGTGCCATCAGTGATGGGAGCGGGGGCTCCAATGAGCAGTTCTTC	CAISDGSGGSNEQFF	TRBV10-3	TRBJ2-1	NA	TRBD2
TGTGCCAGCAGTTTCGTCGGGAGGTCGAACTCCTACGAGCAGTACTTC	CASSFVGRSNSYEQYF	TRBV27	TRBJ2-7	NA	TRBD2
TGTGCCTGTTCACTGCTGGGAAACACCATATATTTT	CACSLLGNTIYF	TRBV30	TRBJ1-3	NA	NA
TGTGCCAGCAGCCCGGACAGTTATAATTCACCCCTCCACTTT	CASSPDSYNSPLHF	TRBV5-4	TRBJ1-6	NA	NA
TGTGCCAGCAGCTTGGTCGCCGGTGTTGGCACAGATACGCAGTATTTT	CASSLVAGVGTDTQYF	TRBV5-4	TRBJ2-3	NA	NA
TGTGCCAGCAGCTTGGTTGCGACAGGGTATTACGAGCAGTACTTC	CASSLVATGYYEQYF	TRBV5-5	TRBJ2-7	NA	TRBD1
TGCAGCGTTGAGGGAACCAGGGGGTCTAACTATGGCTACACCTTC	CSVEGTRGSNYGYTF	TRBV29-1	TRBJ1-2	NA	TRBD1
TGTGCCAGTAGTACTAGGGTGGGAGTAGGTGGCTACACCTTC	CASSTRVGVGGYTF	TRBV19	TRBJ1-2	NA	NA
TGTGCCAGCAGTTACGTAGGGGCAGATACGCAGTATTTT	CASSYVGADTQYF	TRBV6-6	TRBJ2-3	NA	NA
TGTGCCAGCAGCGTAGATGTGGGAGCGGGGGCCGTCAATGAGCAGTTCTTC	CASSVDVGAGAVNEQFF	TRBV9	TRBJ2-1	NA	TRBD2
TGCGCCAGCAGCCCCCGGGGGGGGAGCTCTGGAAACACCATATATTTT	CASSPRGGSSGNTIYF	TRBV4-1	TRBJ1-3	NA	NA
TGCGCCAGCAGCGGGAGCCGGGGGGGCGAGACCCAGTACTTC	CASSGSRGGETQYF	TRBV5-1	TRBJ2-5	once	TRBD2